This paragraph covers one T cell receptor (beta chain) sequence. What it recognizes is unknown. These data are taken from a study of T cell responses to AZD1222 COVID-19 vaccine. Clones were sequenced by immunoSEQ multiplex PCR, and TCRdb holds only the in-frame ones, with some missing. Of about 160,000 clones listed, 92% were seen once; the top ten hold 4% to 5.5%. The junction had 10 bases not matched to a gene; V was cut back by 1 base and J by 5 bases. The CDR3 extends over 17 amino acids. CDR1 is SGHVS and CDR2 is FQNEAQ in the germline V gene. Study-level findings and limits: Donor demographics were predominantly white British with a female majority; clonal diversity may be underestimated. Repertoire collection took place solely once the T cell response had peaked.

The clonotype originates from an adult in good health. Sequenced here: peripheral blood, sampled on day 0 of MenACWY control vaccination. The V and J genes are TRBV7-8 and TRBJ2-2; TRBD2 aligns across 7 bases. CDR3 loop: CASSLGGAGAATGELFF. CDR3 DNA sequence: TGTGCCAGCAGCTTAGGCGGGGCGGGAGCGGCGACCGGGGAGCTGTTTTTT.